What follows are 7 T cell receptor beta chains derived from one specimen sequenced in a study of cytomegalovirus exposure and HLA in healthy donors. Use of 60 Vbeta and 13 Jbeta primers characterized the PCR. Measured with immunoSEQ multiplex PCR; TCRdb has only the in-frame clones, and not every one. The profile covers around 180,000 clones, with about 80% appearing a single time and 1.1% taken by the ten largest. Sequenced sample: PBMCs. These receptors originate from a woman between 40 and 50 years old in good health and CMV-seronegative.

The chain has TRBV4-2 and TRBJ2-3, with a tentative D call TRBD1 (6 bases). Germline loops: CDR1 LGHNA, CDR2 YNFKEQ. The CDR3 totals 14 residues. The ends were cut back, 3 bases at V and 6 bases at J, with 13 bases in the middle. The chain's CDR3 is CASSQNQGHDTQYF. CDR3 nucleotides: TGTGCCAGCAGCCAGAACCAGGGACATGATACGCAGTATTTT.

The chain couples TRBV7-3 to TRBJ2-1, with 13 nucleotides matching TRBD2. CDR1 and CDR2 from the germline V gene are SGHTA and FQGTGA. J lost 4 bases, V lost 5 bases, and 5 bases had no gene match. This CDR3 comprises 16 residues. The CDR3 DNA is TGTGCCAGCAGCCTTAAGGGACTAGCGGGGTACAATGAGCAGTTCTTC. Translating gives CASSLKGLAGYNEQFF.

The genes are TRBV5-1 and TRBJ1-4, with D possibly TRBD1 on 5 matching bases. V lost 0 bases and J lost 7, with 13 bases in between. The germline gives CDR1 SGHRS, CDR2 YFSETQ. CDR3 length equals 15 residues. CDR3 nucleotide sequence: TGCGCCAGCAGCTTGGGGAGGGGAGATGGTGAAAAACTGTTTTTT. This encodes CASSLGRGDGEKLFF.

J is TRBJ2-7 and V is TRBV5-6; 10 positions agree with TRBD2. The V gene end was trimmed by 1 base and the J gene end by 6 bases; junction bases not matched to a gene: 10. Germline assignment: CDR1 SGHDT and CDR2 YYEEEE. The CDR3 runs to 16 residues. CDR3 region: CASSLNSGRAAFEQYF. The DNA for the CDR3 is TGTGCCAGCAGCTTGAACAGCGGGAGGGCCGCTTTCGAGCAGTACTTC.

The gene calls are TRBV19 and TRBJ2-1; TRBD2 aligns across 14 bases. The CDR3 contains 15 residues. V shed 5 bases, J shed 5 bases, and the junction held 2 bases outside the gene matches. Per the germline V gene, CDR1 is LNHDA and CDR2 is SQIVND (reference sequence). For the CDR3, the DNA is TGTGCCAGTAGTCTGGGACTAGCGGGAGACAATGAGCAGTTCTTC. This sequence encodes CASSLGLAGDNEQFF.

This chain joins TRBV5-1 and TRBJ1-2; D ambiguous. This CDR3 comprises 14 residues. With 1 base removed from V and 0 bases from J, the gap between germline ends came to 7 bases. Per the germline V gene, CDR1 is SGHRS and CDR2 is YFSETQ. In nucleotides, the CDR3 is TGCGCCAGCAGCTTGCCCGCGTCTAACTATGGCTACACCTTC. This codes for CASSLPASNYGYTF.

This clone has only a few counts. V usage is TRBV7-9 and J usage is TRBJ1-4; unclear D gene. This CDR3 is 16 amino acids long. The V end was cut by 0 bases, the J end by 5 bases, with 13 bases between. From germline, CDR1 is SEHNR and CDR2 FQNEAQ (reference sequence). The CDR3 nucleotides read TGTGCCAGCAGCTTAGCGCTAGGAGGGTCAAATGAAAAACTGTTTTTT. It is translated as CASSLALGGSNEKLFF.